The present T cell receptor (beta chain) was sequenced within a study of blood T cell repertoires in COVID-19. Study overall: Specimens from acute and convalescent COVID-19 originated in the United States, Italy and Spain.

The V and J ends lost 0 bases and 5 bases respectively, with 7 bases between them. Germline lookup yields CDR1 ENHRY and CDR2 SYGVKD. CDR3 length: 13 amino acids. Turning to this clone: Other DNA sequences in this specimen translate into the identical CDR3.

Authors' data handling: Using reference gene primer amplification, nucleated cell counts were estimated. TCRdb's table, derived via immunoSEQ multiplex PCR, lists solely in-frame clones and lacks some. The DNA gave D and trimming, while V, J and clone size come from that table. The sample carries under 200,000 clones, about 80% recorded once. Individuals drawn from approximately 26 US areas were roughly 18 to 95 years old. This rearrangement joins TRBV10-3 to TRBJ1-2; no reliable D call. The sample was PBMCs or T cells enriched from blood (not recorded which). The sequence came from a woman aged 55-70 years with acute COVID-19. CDR3 sequence reads: CAISESEDYGYTF. The CDR3 DNA reads as TGTGCCATCAGTGAGTCCGAGGATTATGGCTACACCTTC.